This T cell receptor (beta chain) originates from a study of post-analysis software for immune sequencing data. The V segment lost 8 bases and the J segment 8 bases; nucleotides outside the gene matches: 7. CDR3 size: 14 residues. CDR1 ENHRY and CDR2 SYGVKD come from the germline V gene. The TCR beta cDNA libraries carried unique molecular identifiers. MiXCR, applied by TCRdb to the PCR reads, yields one record per CDR3 protein. The sample holds around 440,000 distinct CDR3 sequences, roughly 45% seen once. This clonotype was observed a few times. Its target is unknown. General study points: In patients, TRBV5-6, TRBV5-1 and TRBV20-1 belonged to four or five TRBV segments found more frequently than in controls.

The chain has TRBV10-3 and TRBJ2-1, with 12 bases that match TRBD2. This TCR was recovered from a girl aged 10 to 17 with multiple sclerosis. Sequences were obtained from blood. CDR3 residues: CAIGTSGLRDEQFF. DNA of the CDR3: TGTGCCATCGGGACTAGCGGGCTCAGGGATGAGCAGTTCTTC.